This T cell receptor (beta chain) emerged from a study of blood T cell repertoires in COVID-19. This clone was observed a handful of times. Sequencing used immunoSEQ multiplex PCR; TCRdb keeps in-frame clones, though not all of them. The sample shows a few hundred thousand clones, around 84% of them seen only once. This CDR3 is 17 amino acids long. Germline CDR1 MNHEY, CDR2 SMNVEV (reference sequence). V shed 5 bases, J shed 4 bases, and the junction held 13 bases outside the gene matches. The chain carries TRBV27 and TRBJ1-1, with 10 bases identical to TRBD1. Input material: peripheral blood. The receptor comes from a woman in her forties who had recovered from COVID-19. The CDR3 spells CASSPRQGAPKSTEAFF. CDR3 nucleotide sequence: TGTGCCAGCAGTCCCAGACAGGGGGCTCCTAAGAGCACTGAAGCTTTCTTT.